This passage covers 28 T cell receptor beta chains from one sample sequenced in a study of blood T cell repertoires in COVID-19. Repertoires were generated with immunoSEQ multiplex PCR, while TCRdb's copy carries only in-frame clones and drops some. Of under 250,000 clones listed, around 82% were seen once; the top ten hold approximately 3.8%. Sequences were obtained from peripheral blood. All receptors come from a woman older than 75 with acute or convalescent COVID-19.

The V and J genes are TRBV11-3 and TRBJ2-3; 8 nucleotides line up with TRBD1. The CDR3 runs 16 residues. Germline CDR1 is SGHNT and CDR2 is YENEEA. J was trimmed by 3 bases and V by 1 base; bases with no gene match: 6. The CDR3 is CASSLGTGQETDTQYF. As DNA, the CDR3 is TGTGCCAGCAGCTTAGGGACAGGGCAGGAGACAGATACGCAGTATTTT.

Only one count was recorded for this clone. The CDR3 region has the DNA TGTGCCAGCAGCCAACGTTGGACAGCAGAGACCCAGTACTTC. Residues: CASSQRWTAETQYF. This chain joins TRBV7-2 and TRBJ2-5; a weak D match, TRBD1 (6 bases). This CDR3 spans 14 amino acids. V lost 5 bases and J 4 bases, leaving 14 bases between the germline ends. Germline V gives CDR1 SGHTA, CDR2 FQGNSA.

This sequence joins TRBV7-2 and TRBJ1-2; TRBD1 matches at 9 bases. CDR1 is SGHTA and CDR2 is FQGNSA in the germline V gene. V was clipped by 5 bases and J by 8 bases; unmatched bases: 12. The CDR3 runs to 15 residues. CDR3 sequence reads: CASSAYRGRNEGYTF. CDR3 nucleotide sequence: TGTGCCAGCAGCGCCTACAGGGGGCGGAACGAGGGCTACACCTTC.

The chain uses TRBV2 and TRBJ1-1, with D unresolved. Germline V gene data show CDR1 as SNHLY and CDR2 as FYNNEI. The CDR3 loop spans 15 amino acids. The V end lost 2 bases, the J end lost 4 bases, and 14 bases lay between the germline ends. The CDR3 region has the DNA TGTGCCAGCAGTGAAAACCGGGGTCGCGTCACTGAAGCTTTCTTT. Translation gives CASSENRGRVTEAFF.

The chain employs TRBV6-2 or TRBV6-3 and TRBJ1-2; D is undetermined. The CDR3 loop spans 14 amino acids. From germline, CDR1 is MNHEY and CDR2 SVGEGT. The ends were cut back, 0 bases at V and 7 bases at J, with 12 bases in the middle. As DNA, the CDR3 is TGTGCCAGCAGTTACTCCGGGGAGATGAGTGGCTACACCTTC. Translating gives CASSYSGEMSGYTF.

The CDR3 nucleotides read TGTGCCAGCAGTTTATTCGTCCCCTCTGGAAACACCATATATTTT. Translation gives CASSLFVPSGNTIYF. The chain has TRBV28 and TRBJ1-3; D not certain. V lost 1 base, J lost 0 bases, and 7 bases lay in between. Germline CDR1 MDHEN, CDR2 SYDVKM. The CDR3 extends over 15 amino acids. Drawing the rest from reference TRBV28 and TRBJ1-3, the complete variable domain is DVKVTQSSRYLVKRTGEKVFLECVQDMDHENMFWYRQDPGLGLRLIYFSYDVKMKEKGDIPEGYSVSREKKERFSLILESASTNQTSMYLCASSLFVPSGNTIYFGEGSWLTVV.

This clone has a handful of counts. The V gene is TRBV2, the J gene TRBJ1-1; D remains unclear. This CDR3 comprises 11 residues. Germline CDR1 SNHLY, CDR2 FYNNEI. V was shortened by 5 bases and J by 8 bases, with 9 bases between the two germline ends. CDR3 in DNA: TGTGCCAGCAGTAGGACTCGAGAAGCTTTCTTT. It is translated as CASSRTREAFF.

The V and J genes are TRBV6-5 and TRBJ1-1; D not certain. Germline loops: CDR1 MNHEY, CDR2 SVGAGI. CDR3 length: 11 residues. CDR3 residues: CATGGNTEAFF. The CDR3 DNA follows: TGTGCGACTGGAGGTAACACTGAAGCTTTCTTT.

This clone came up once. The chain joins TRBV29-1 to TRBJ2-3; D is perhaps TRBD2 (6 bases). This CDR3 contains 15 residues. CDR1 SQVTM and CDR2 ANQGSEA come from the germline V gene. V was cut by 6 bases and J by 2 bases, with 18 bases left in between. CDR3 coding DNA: TGCAGCGTATTTGGAGGGCTAGTAGTCACAGATACGCAGTATTTT. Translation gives CSVFGGLVVTDTQYF.

CDR3 amino acids: CASSEVTGFSGNTIYF. CDR3 nucleotide sequence: TGTGCCAGCAGTGAAGTAACAGGGTTTTCCGGAAACACCATATATTTT. The chain has TRBV6-1 and TRBJ1-3; D may be TRBD1 (6 bases). CDR1 and CDR2 (germline): MNHNS, SASEGT. V shed 1 base and J shed 4 bases, with 14 bases lying between them. The CDR3 spans 16 residues.

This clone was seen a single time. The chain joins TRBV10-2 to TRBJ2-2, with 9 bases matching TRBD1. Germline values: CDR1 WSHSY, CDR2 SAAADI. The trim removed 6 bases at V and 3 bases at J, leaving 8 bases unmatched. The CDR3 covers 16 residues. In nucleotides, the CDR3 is TGCGCCAGCAGGAACGGACAGGGGAGAGACACCGGGGAGCTGTTTTTT. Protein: CASRNGQGRDTGELFF.

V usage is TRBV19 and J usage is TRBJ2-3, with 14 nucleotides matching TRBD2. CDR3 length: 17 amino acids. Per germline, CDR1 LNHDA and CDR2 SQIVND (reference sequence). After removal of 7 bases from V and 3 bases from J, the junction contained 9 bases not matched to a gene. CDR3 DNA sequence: TGTGCCAGTACCTACCGACTAGCGGGGGGGCTAACAGATACGCAGTATTTT. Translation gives CASTYRLAGGLTDTQYF.

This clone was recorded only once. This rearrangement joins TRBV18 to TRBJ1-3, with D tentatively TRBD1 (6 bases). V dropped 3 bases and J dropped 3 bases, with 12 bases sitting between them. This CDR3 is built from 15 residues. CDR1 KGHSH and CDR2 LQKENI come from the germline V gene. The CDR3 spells CASSPQGFGGNTIYF. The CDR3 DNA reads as TGTGCCAGCTCACCCCAGGGGTTTGGTGGAAACACCATATATTTT. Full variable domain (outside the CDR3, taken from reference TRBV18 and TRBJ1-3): NAGVMQNPRHLVRRRGQEARLRCSPMKGHSHVYWYRQLPEEGLKFMVYLQKENIIDESGMPKERFSAEFPKEGPSILRIQQVVRGDSAAYFCASSPQGFGGNTIYFGEGSWLTVV.

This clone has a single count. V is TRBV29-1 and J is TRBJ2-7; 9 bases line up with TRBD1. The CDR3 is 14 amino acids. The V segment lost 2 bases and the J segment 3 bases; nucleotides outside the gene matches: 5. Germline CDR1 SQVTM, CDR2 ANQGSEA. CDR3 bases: TGCAGCGTTGAATTTGGACAGGGGAACTACGAGCAGTACTTC. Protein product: CSVEFGQGNYEQYF.

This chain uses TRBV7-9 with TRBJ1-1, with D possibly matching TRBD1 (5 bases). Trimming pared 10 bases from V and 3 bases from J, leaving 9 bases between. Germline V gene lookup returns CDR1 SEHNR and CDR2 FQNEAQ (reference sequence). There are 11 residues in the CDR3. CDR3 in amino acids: CANSGDTEAFF. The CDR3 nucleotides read TGTGCCAATTCGGGGGACACTGAAGCTTTCTTT.

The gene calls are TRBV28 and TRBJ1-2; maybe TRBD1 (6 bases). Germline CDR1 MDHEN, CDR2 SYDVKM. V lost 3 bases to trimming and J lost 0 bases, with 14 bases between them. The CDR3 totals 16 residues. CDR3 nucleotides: TGTGCCAGCAGTTTTTCCACAGGGATGACTAACTATGGCTACACCTTC. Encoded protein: CASSFSTGMTNYGYTF.

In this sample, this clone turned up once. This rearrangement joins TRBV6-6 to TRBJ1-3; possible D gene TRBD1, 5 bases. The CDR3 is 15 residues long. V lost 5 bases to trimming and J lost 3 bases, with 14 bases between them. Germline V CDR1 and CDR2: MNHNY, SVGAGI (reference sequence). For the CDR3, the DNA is TGTGCCAGCAGTCAATGGGGAGGGGTTGGAAACACCATATATTTT. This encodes CASSQWGGVGNTIYF.

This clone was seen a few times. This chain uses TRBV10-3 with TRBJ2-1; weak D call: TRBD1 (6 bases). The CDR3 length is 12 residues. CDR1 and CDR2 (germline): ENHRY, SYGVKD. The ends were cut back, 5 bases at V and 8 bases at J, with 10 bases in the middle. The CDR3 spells CAISKGEDEQFF. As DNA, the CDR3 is TGTGCCATCAGTAAGGGGGAAGATGAGCAGTTCTTC.

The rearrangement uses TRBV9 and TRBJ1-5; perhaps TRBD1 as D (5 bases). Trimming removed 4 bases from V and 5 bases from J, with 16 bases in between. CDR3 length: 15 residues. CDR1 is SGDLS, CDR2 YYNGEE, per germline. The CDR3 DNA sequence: TGTGCCAGCAGCCTTCGGGGGGAACGACATCAGCCCCAGCATTTT. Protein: CASSLRGERHQPQHF.

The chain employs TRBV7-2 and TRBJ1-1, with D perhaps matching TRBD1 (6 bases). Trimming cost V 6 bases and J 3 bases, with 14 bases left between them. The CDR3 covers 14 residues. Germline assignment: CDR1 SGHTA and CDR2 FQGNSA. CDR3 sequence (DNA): TGTGCCAGCAGATCCGGACAGAGTTACACTGAAGCTTTCTTT. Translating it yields CASRSGQSYTEAFF.

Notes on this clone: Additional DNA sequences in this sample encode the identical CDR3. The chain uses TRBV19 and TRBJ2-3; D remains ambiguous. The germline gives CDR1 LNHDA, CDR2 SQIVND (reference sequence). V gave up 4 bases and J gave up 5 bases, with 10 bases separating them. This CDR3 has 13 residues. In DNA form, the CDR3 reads TGTGCCAGTAGTAGCCGGAGAGGAGATACGCAGTATTTT. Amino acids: CASSSRRGDTQYF.

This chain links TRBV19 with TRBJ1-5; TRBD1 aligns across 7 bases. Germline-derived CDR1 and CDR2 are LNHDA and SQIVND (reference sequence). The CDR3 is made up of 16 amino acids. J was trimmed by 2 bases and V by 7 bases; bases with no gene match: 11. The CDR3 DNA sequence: TGTGCCAGTAACCCGGGGACAGCCCGGGGCAATCAGCCCCAGCATTTT. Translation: CASNPGTARGNQPQHF.

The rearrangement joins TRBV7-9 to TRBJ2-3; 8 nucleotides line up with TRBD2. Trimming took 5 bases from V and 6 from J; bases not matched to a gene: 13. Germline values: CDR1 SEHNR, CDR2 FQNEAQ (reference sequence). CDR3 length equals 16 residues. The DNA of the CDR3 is TGTGCCAGCAGCCCAGGGCGGCGCGGGGGGTGGGATACGCAGTATTTT. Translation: CASSPGRRGGWDTQYF.

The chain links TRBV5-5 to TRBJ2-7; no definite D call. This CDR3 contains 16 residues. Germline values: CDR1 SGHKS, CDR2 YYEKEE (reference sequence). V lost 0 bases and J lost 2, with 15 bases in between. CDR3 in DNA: TGTGCCAGCAGCTTGGGAGTCCCGTACGTAACCTACGAGCAGTACTTC. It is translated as CASSLGVPYVTYEQYF.

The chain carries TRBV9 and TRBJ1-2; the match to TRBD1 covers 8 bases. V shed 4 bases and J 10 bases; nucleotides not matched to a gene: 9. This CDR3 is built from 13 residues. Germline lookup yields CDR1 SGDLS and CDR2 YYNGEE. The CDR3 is CASSIGTGTVYTF. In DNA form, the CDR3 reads TGTGCCAGCAGCATAGGGACAGGTACAGTCTACACCTTC.

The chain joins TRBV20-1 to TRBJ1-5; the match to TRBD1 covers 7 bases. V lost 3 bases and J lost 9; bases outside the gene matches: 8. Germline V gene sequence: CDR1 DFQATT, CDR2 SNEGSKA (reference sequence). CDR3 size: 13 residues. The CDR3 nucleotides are TGCAGTGCTAGTGGGACAGAGCTCCGGCCCCAGCATTTT. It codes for CSASGTELRPQHF.

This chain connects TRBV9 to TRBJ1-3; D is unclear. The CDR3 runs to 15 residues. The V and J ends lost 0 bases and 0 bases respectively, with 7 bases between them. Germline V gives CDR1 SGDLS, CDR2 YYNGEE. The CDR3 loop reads CASSVEGGSGNTIYF. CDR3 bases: TGTGCCAGCAGCGTAGAAGGCGGCTCTGGAAACACCATATATTTT.

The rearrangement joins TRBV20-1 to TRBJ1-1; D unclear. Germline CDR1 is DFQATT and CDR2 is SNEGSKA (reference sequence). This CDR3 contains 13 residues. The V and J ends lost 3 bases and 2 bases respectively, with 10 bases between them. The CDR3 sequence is CSASVEGNTEAFF. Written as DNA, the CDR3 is TGCAGTGCTAGTGTGGAGGGCAACACTGAAGCTTTCTTT.